The 22 T cell receptor beta chains given below trace back to one sample, sequenced in a study of identical twins. TCRdb processed the 5' RACE reads anew with MiXCR; each CDR3 protein has one entry. The sample lists a few hundred thousand distinct CDR3 sequences, around 18% seen once, with approximately 12% in the top ten. Sequenced: naive T cells sorted from blood. All receptors derive from a man in his forties or fifties in good health.

The J gene is TRBJ1-3, the V gene TRBV6-5; TRBD1 might be the D (5 bases). Germline CDR1 MNHEY, CDR2 SVGAGI. V dropped 2 bases and J dropped 8 bases, with 16 bases sitting between them. This CDR3 spans 15 amino acids. The CDR3 DNA sequence: TGTGCCAGCAGTTACACATTGAACGCGGGGGACACCATATATTTT. Translated: CASSYTLNAGDTIYF.

The CDR3, as DNA: TGTGCCTGGCATCAGGCCCCATACAATGAGCAGTTCTTC. Its protein product is CAWHQAPYNEQFF. The chain recombines TRBV7-9 with TRBJ2-1; D is ambiguous. Per the germline V gene, CDR1 is SEHNR and CDR2 is FQNEAQ (reference sequence). V dropped 11 bases and J dropped 4 bases, with 15 bases sitting between them. The CDR3 is 13 residues long.

This clonotype showed up many times. The genes are TRBV2 and TRBJ1-2; perhaps TRBD1 as D (5 bases). This CDR3 has 13 amino acids. Between the trimmed V and J ends, which lost 6 bases and 2 bases, there was a span of 10 bases. Germline assignment: CDR1 SNHLY and CDR2 FYNNEI. The CDR3 DNA follows: TGTGCCAGCAGAGCCGGGACGAACTATGGCTACACCTTC. This translates into CASRAGTNYGYTF.

This sequence joins TRBV15 and TRBJ2-7; D not certain. CDR1 and CDR2 from the germline V gene are LNHNV and YYDKDF (reference sequence). This CDR3 is 11 amino acids long. Trimming cost V 5 bases and J 6 bases, with 8 bases left between them. The CDR3 DNA sequence: TGTGCCACCAGCGCTCTTGGCGAGCAGTACTTC. This translates into CATSALGEQYF.

The gene calls are TRBV20-1 and TRBJ2-5; 7 bases fit TRBD1. V lost 0 bases, J lost 4 bases, and 2 bases stayed unmatched. CDR3 size: 13 residues. Germline CDR1 reads DFQATT; CDR2 reads SNEGSKA (reference sequence). CDR3 region: CSARDWDRETQYF. In DNA, the CDR3 is TGCAGTGCTAGAGACTGGGACAGAGAGACCCAGTACTTC.

The chain recombines TRBV11-2 with TRBJ2-1; D is ambiguous. Per germline, CDR1 SGHAT and CDR2 FQNNGV. V lost 4 bases and J 10 bases, leaving 14 bases between the germline ends. The CDR3 has 13 residues. The chain's CDR3 is CASSSVTGSEQFF. DNA for the CDR3: TGTGCCAGCAGCTCTGTCACGGGTAGCGAGCAGTTCTTC. The variable domain in full, with the rest retrieved from reference TRBV11-2 and TRBJ2-1, is EAGVAQSPRYKIIEKRQSVAFWCNPISGHATLYWYQQILGQGPKLLIQFQNNGVVDDSQLPKDRFSAERLKGVDSTLKIQPAKLEDSAVYLCASSSVTGSEQFFGPGTRLTVL.

The chain joins TRBV30 to TRBJ1-2; D is unresolved. CDR3 size: 12 residues. Trimming cost V 6 bases and J 4 bases, with 12 bases left between them. Germline V gene data show CDR1 as GTSNPN and CDR2 as SVGIG (reference sequence). CDR3 amino acids: CACPTIVYGYTF. The CDR3 DNA follows: TGTGCCTGCCCCACCATCGTCTATGGCTACACCTTC.

V is TRBV9 and J is TRBJ2-1, with TRBD2 identical over 7 bases. Trimming removed 4 bases from V and 10 bases from J; junction bases left unmatched: 14. Germline CDR1 is SGDLS and CDR2 is YYNGEE. This CDR3 comprises 15 residues. The CDR3 loop is CASSTRLAPRAEQFF. In DNA, the CDR3 is TGTGCCAGCAGCACTCGACTAGCCCCACGGGCCGAGCAGTTCTTC.

The chain couples TRBV4-1 to TRBJ2-1; no clear D. Germline-derived CDR1 and CDR2 are MGHRA and YSYEKL. The CDR3 runs 14 residues. Trimming left V 4 bases short and J 8 bases short, with 15 bases between. CDR3 in amino acids: CASSPRNSRHEQFF. CDR3 DNA sequence: TGCGCCAGCAGCCCCCGGAACAGTCGACATGAGCAGTTCTTC.

There are many counts of this clonotype. The chain carries TRBV5-5 and TRBJ2-2; D perhaps matches TRBD1 (6 bases). V lost 4 bases to trimming and J lost 3 bases, with 16 bases between them. The CDR3 length is 16 residues. Germline V lookup: CDR1 SGHKS, CDR2 YYEKEE (reference sequence). This CDR3 is CASSGKLGTYTGELFF. CDR3 DNA sequence: TGTGCCAGCAGCGGCAAGCTCGGGACATACACCGGGGAGCTGTTTTTT.

V and J are TRBV7-9 and TRBJ1-1; the D gene is possibly TRBD1 (5 bases). The CDR3 has 14 residues. The germline V gene has CDR1 SEHNR and CDR2 FQNEAQ (reference sequence). Trimming stripped 5 bases from V and 7 bases from J, with 17 bases between. The CDR3: CASSLPGRADEAFF. CDR3 bases: TGTGCCAGCAGCCTCCCCGGCAGGGCGGATGAAGCTTTCTTT.

J is TRBJ2-1 and V is TRBV12-3 or TRBV12-4; D is possibly TRBD2 (6 bases). V gave up 3 bases and J gave up 7 bases, with 16 bases separating them. This CDR3 has 15 residues. Here the CDR3 reads CASSFLGGGRNEQFF. The DNA of the CDR3 is TGTGCCAGCAGTTTTCTGGGGGGAGGAAGGAATGAGCAGTTCTTC.

This clonotype has at least ten counts. The chain recombines TRBV5-1 with TRBJ2-7, with 8 nucleotides matching TRBD1. Germline values: CDR1 SGHRS, CDR2 YFSETQ. The V gene end was trimmed by 5 bases and the J gene end by 4 bases; junction bases not matched to a gene: 8. This CDR3 spans 14 amino acids. This CDR3 is CASSPRQGRYEQYF. The CDR3 bases are TGCGCCAGCAGTCCCAGACAGGGGAGATACGAGCAGTACTTC. The full variable domain, in which reference TRBV5-1 and TRBJ2-7 provide the parts outside the CDR3, is KAGVTQTPRYLIKTRGQQVTLSCSPISGHRSVSWYQQTPGQGLQFLFEYFSETQRNKGNFPGRFSGRQFSNSRSEMNVSTLELGDSALYLCASSPRQGRYEQYFGPGTRLTVT.

In this sample, this clonotype turned up a few times. The V and J genes are TRBV29-1 and TRBJ1-4; D unclear. This CDR3 spans 15 amino acids. Per the germline V gene, CDR1 is SQVTM and CDR2 is ANQGSEA. V shed 6 bases and J shed 3 bases, with 17 bases lying between them. The CDR3 here is CSVSGGYGANEKLFF. The CDR3 DNA reads as TGCAGCGTCTCAGGAGGATACGGAGCTAATGAAAAACTGTTTTTT.

This clonotype was observed many times. The rearrangement links TRBV5-1 to TRBJ1-1, with D possibly TRBD1 on 5 matching bases. This CDR3 has 15 amino acids. Germline CDR1 and CDR2: SGHRS and YFSETQ. V dropped 3 bases and J dropped 4 bases, with 16 bases sitting between them. The CDR3 DNA is TGCGCCAGCAGCTCCCAGCGCCACCAGGGCACTGAAGCTTTCTTT. Protein: CASSSQRHQGTEAFF.

This clonotype was found a few times. The J gene is TRBJ2-4, the V gene TRBV4-1; 8 bases map to TRBD1. Trimming cost V 2 bases and J 4 bases; bases outside gene matches: 7. Per the germline V gene, CDR1 is MGHRA and CDR2 is YSYEKL. The CDR3 extends over 16 amino acids. Here the CDR3 DNA reads TGCGCCAGCAGCCAAATAACAGGGGGTTCGAAAAACATTCAGTACTTC. Protein: CASSQITGGSKNIQYF.

The sample holds a few counts of this clonotype. The junction differs from germline at one of its ends, possibly a read error. DNA of the CDR3: TGTGCTAGCAGCCCTGGGGGGGCCAACGTCCTGACTTTC. Translating it yields CASSPGGANVLTF. The chain is built from TRBV7-7 and TRBJ2-6, with no clear D. The CDR3 has 13 amino acids. The germline gives CDR1 SSHAT, CDR2 FNYEAQ (reference sequence). The full variable domain, its missing parts supplied by reference TRBV7-7 and TRBJ2-6, is GAGVSQSPRYKVTKRGQDVTLRCDPISSHATLYWYQQALGQGPEFLTYFNYEAQPDKSGLPSDRFSAERPEGSISTLTIQRTEQRDSAMYRCASSPGGANVLTFGAGSRLTVL.

The sample holds many counts of this clonotype. The chain combines TRBV20-1 with TRBJ2-6; 8 nucleotides line up with TRBD1. V lost 1 base and J lost 2; bases outside the gene matches: 4. From germline, CDR1 is DFQATT and CDR2 SNEGSKA (reference sequence). The CDR3 length is 16 residues. The CDR3 nucleotides are TGCAGTGCTAGAGCGGACAGGGTACCTGGGGCCAACGTCCTGACTTTC. This gives the protein CSARADRVPGANVLTF.

V gene TRBV12-3 or TRBV12-4 combines with J gene TRBJ2-7; 13 bases agree with TRBD2. Losses at the gene ends were 4 bases for V and 2 bases for J; bases not matched to a gene: 5. CDR3 length equals 16 residues. The CDR3 region has the DNA TGTGCCAGCAGTTGGACTAGCGGGAGACCCGCCTACGAGCAGTACTTC. Protein product: CASSWTSGRPAYEQYF.

This clonotype was seen ten or more times. The chain has TRBV7-2 and TRBJ2-2; no firm D call. The CDR3 consists of 12 residues. The germline gives CDR1 SGHTA, CDR2 FQGNSA. V lost 4 bases, J lost 10 bases, and 10 bases lay in between. The CDR3 bases are TGTGCCAGCAGCTCTTTAAAAATGGAGCTGTTTTTT. Its protein product is CASSSLKMELFF.

Many counts were recorded for this clonotype. The genes are TRBV20-1 and TRBJ1-1; weak D call: TRBD1 (6 bases). The CDR3 sequence is 15 residues long. V lost 6 bases to trimming and J lost 0 bases, with 17 bases between them. From germline, CDR1 is DFQATT and CDR2 SNEGSKA (reference sequence). The CDR3 here is CSARTGHRVNTEAFF. DNA for the CDR3: TGCAGTGCGAGGACGGGACACCGCGTGAACACTGAAGCTTTCTTT.

This clonotype came up many times. CDR3 in DNA: TGTGCCACCAGCAGAGGAGGGGCAGGACTCACAGATACGCAGTATTTT. It yields the protein CATSRGGAGLTDTQYF. V and J are TRBV15 and TRBJ2-3, with D perhaps given as TRBD1 or TRBD2 (5 bases each). The CDR3 extends over 16 amino acids. V was clipped by 1 base and J by 2 bases, with 13 bases between them. Germline V gene data show CDR1 as LNHNV and CDR2 as YYDKDF (reference sequence).